These T cell receptor beta chains were read from a single sample in a study of T cells after yellow fever vaccination. TCRdb reprocessed the 5' RACE reads via MiXCR and lists one record per CDR3 protein. Seen here are fewer than 400,000 distinct CDR3 sequences, around 6.4% observed once, and the top ten hold around 16%. Sample: PBMCs, taken 5 days after the yellow fever booster vaccination. These receptors were obtained from a man aged 30 to 45 who received the YFV17D yellow fever vaccine. Both conserved end residues are part of each CDR3. The D gene is left open where the match is weak. Only part of the rows carry a size: once, few, many, or a class if the clone is expanded.

len | j_gene | v_gene | abundance | d_gene | CDR3nt | CDR3aa
13 | TRBJ2-7 | TRBV5-4 | few | . | TGTGCCAGCAGCTCCGGGACACTCTACGAGCAGTACTTC | CASSSGTLYEQYF
13 | TRBJ2-5 | TRBV7-3 | . | . | TGTGCCAGCAGCTTAAACCTGGGTGAGACCCAGTACTTC | CASSLNLGETQYF
14 | TRBJ2-7 | TRBV7-2 | . | TRBD1 | TGTGCCAGCAGCTCACGACAGGGTTTCTACGAGCAGTACTTC | CASSSRQGFYEQYF
16 | TRBJ2-2 | TRBV19 | . | TRBD2 | TGTGCCAGTAGTAGGTTTCTAGCGGGACTCACCGGGGAGCTGTTTTTT | CASSRFLAGLTGELFF
15 | TRBJ2-7 | TRBV12-3/TRBV12-4 | . | . | TGTGCCAGCAGTTTAGCGGGGACACCTCTCTACGAGCAGTACTTC | CASSLAGTPLYEQYF
15 | TRBJ2-3 | TRBV20-1 | few | TRBD2 | TGCAGTGCTAGGGGACTAGCGGGATTCCTAGATACGCAGTATTTT | CSARGLAGFLDTQYF
12 | TRBJ2-5 | TRBV7-6 | . | . | TGTGCCAGCGAGGGCAGCGGAGAGACCCAGTACTTC | CASEGSGETQYF
13 | TRBJ2-7 | TRBV5-6 | . | TRBD2 | TGTGCCAGCGTACTAGCGGGAGCGATCGAGCAGTACTTC | CASVLAGAIEQYF
13 | TRBJ1-4 | TRBV5-1 | . | TRBD1 | TGCGCCAGCGGGGACAGGAATAATGAAAAACTGTTTTTT | CASGDRNNEKLFF
14 | TRBJ1-4 | TRBV29-1 | few | . | TGCAGCGTTATTTTTGGGACACCGGCTGAAAAACTGTTTTTT | CSVIFGTPAEKLFF
17 | TRBJ2-1 | TRBV20-1 | . | . | TGCAGTGCTACCAATGAGAGGCAACGGGTGTTAAACAATGAGCAGTTCTTC | CSATNERQRVLNNEQFF
13 | TRBJ2-1 | TRBV19 | . | . | TGTGCCAGTAGTATCGGTGTTTACAATGAGCAGTTCTTC | CASSIGVYNEQFF
15 | TRBJ2-3 | TRBV6-2/TRBV6-3 | . | . | TGTGCCAGCAGTCCATCCGGAACCCTTCGGAATACGCAGTATTTT | CASSPSGTLRNTQYF
14 | TRBJ1-6 | TRBV20-1 | many | TRBD1 | TGCAGTGCCCAGGTGGGACAGGGTAGCTCACCCCTCCACTTT | CSAQVGQGSSPLHF
14 | TRBJ2-3 | TRBV5-1 | . | . | TGCGCCAGCAACACTCGACGGAACACAGATACGCAGTATTTT | CASNTRRNTDTQYF
14 | TRBJ1-1 | TRBV15 | . | . | TGTGCCACCAGTCCAGACAACATCGGCACTGAAGCTTTCTTT | CATSPDNIGTEAFF
15 | TRBJ2-3 | TRBV5-4 | few | TRBD2 | TGTGCCAGCAGCCTTAGGGCGGGAGCGGCAGATACGCAGTATTTT | CASSLRAGAADTQYF
12 | TRBJ2-5 | TRBV29-1 | . | . | TGCAGCGCCGAGCCACGGCAAGAGACCCAGTACTTC | CSAEPRQETQYF
13 | TRBJ2-2 | TRBV10-3 | many | . | TGTGCCATCAAGAAGGATAGTCCCGGGGAGCTGTTTTTT | CAIKKDSPGELFF
16 | TRBJ2-3 | TRBV4-2 | . | . | TGTGCCAGCAGCCAAATATCGGCAGCCCGCACAGATACGCAGTATTTT | CASSQISAARTDTQYF
14 | TRBJ1-6 | TRBV7-2 | . | . | TGTGCCAGCAGTCCCCAGGGGTATAATTCACCCCTCCACTTT | CASSPQGYNSPLHF
15 | TRBJ2-6 | TRBV27 | many | . | TGTGCCAGCAGCCGCCAGCCTTCTGGGGCCAACGTCCTGACTTTC | CASSRQPSGANVLTF
13 | TRBJ2-1 | TRBV7-3 | many | TRBD1 | TGTGCCAGCAGCCCACAGGGGTTCAATGAGCAGTTCTTC | CASSPQGFNEQFF
14 | TRBJ1-2 | TRBV29-1 | . | . | TGCAGCGTTGAAGAAAGCCAGGTTTATAATGGCTACACCTTC | CSVEESQVYNGYTF
16 | TRBJ2-1 | TRBV20-1 | few | TRBD2 | TGCAGTGCTCTAAGTATAGCGGGAGGGCCGTCCAATGAGCAGTTCTTC | CSALSIAGGPSNEQFF
12 | TRBJ2-7 | TRBV5-1 | many | . | TGCGCCAGCGCAGGGCGGTCCTACGAGCAGTACTTC | CASAGRSYEQYF
15 | TRBJ2-7 | TRBV12-3/TRBV12-4 | few | TRBD2 | TGTGCCAGCAGTAAAGGACTAGCGACCGAGGGGGAGCAGTACTTC | CASSKGLATEGEQYF
18 | TRBJ1-6 | TRBV19 | few | . | TGTGCCAGTAGTATAGAGAGGACGATTCCGGGAGGGTCTTCACCCCTCCACTTT | CASSIERTIPGGSSPLHF
12 | TRBJ2-1 | TRBV5-5 | . | . | TGTGCCAGCAGCTTTACAACCAATGAGCAGTTCTTC | CASSFTTNEQFF
17 | TRBJ2-6 | TRBV10-1 | . | . | TGCGCCACCATGGGAAGCGGCGGAAGCTCTGGGGCCAACGTCCTGACTTTC | CATMGSGGSSGANVLTF
12 | TRBJ2-1 | TRBV24-1 | many | . | TGTGCCACCAAAGGGGAGTACAATGAGCAGTTCTTC | CATKGEYNEQFF
12 | TRBJ2-7 | TRBV15 | many | TRBD1 | TGTGCCACCAGGGACAGGGGGCTCGAGCAGTACTTC | CATRDRGLEQYF
12 | TRBJ2-7 | TRBV7-2 | few | . | TGTGCCAGCAGCCACCCCGGCTCCGAGCAGTACTTC | CASSHPGSEQYF
13 | TRBJ1-2 | TRBV6-1 | few | . | TGTGCCAGCAGCCCAGGGTCGAACTATGGCTACACCTTC | CASSPGSNYGYTF
12 | TRBJ1-2 | TRBV14 | . | . | TGTGCCAGCAGCCTACAGGGTCATGGCTACACCTTC | CASSLQGHGYTF
15 | TRBJ2-2 | TRBV7-2 | . | . | TGTGCCAGCAGCTTAGGGGGCCTTGATGTCGGGGAGCTGTTTTTT | CASSLGGLDVGELFF
13 | TRBJ1-1 | TRBV7-2 | . | . | TGTGCCAGCAGCTCGGGACTCCGGGAAGGAGCTTTCTTT | CASSSGLREGAFF
13 | TRBJ2-7 | TRBV5-4 | few | TRBD1 | TGTGCCAGCTCCTCCGGGACAGGGGGCGAGCAGTACTTC | CASSSGTGGEQYF
15 | TRBJ2-3 | TRBV5-1 | many | . | TGCGCCAGCAGCTCCCCGGACAGTAGTACAGATACGCAGTATTTT | CASSSPDSSTDTQYF
13 | TRBJ2-7 | TRBV20-1 | . | . | TGCAGTGCTCTTCGGGGGCCCACCTACGAGCAGTACTTC | CSALRGPTYEQYF
15 | TRBJ2-5 | TRBV10-2 | few | TRBD1 | TGCGCCAGCAGTGACCCGGACAGGATCCAAGAGACCCAGTACTTC | CASSDPDRIQETQYF
15 | TRBJ1-2 | TRBV7-2 | . | . | TGTGCCAGCACCTTGGTTGGGTTGGGGGCCTATGGCTACACCTTC | CASTLVGLGAYGYTF
17 | TRBJ2-2 | TRBV6-2/TRBV6-3 | . | . | TGTGCCAGCAGTTACTCGAGTTCAGGGGTGAGGCGCGGGGAGCTGTTTTTT | CASSYSSSGVRRGELFF
13 | TRBJ2-7 | TRBV20-1 | . | . | TGCAGTGCTAGAGAGGGAAACAGCTACGAGCAGTACTTC | CSAREGNSYEQYF
11 | TRBJ2-7 | TRBV6-5 | many | . | TGTGCCAGCAGTAACGACTACGAGCAGTACTTC | CASSNDYEQYF
14 | TRBJ2-5 | TRBV29-1 | . | TRBD1 | TGCAGCGTTGCTGGACAGGGGGAACAAGAGACCCAGTACTTC | CSVAGQGEQETQYF
14 | TRBJ2-7 | TRBV12-3/TRBV12-4 | once | TRBD1 | TGTGCCAGCAGTTTGAGGACAGGGGGCACCGAGCAGTACTTC | CASSLRTGGTEQYF
14 | TRBJ1-2 | TRBV5-4 | . | TRBD1 | TGTGCCAGCAGCTTGCCCGGGACAGTCTATGGCTACACCTTC | CASSLPGTVYGYTF
15 | TRBJ1-4 | TRBV9 | few | . | TGTGCCAGCGCGGGAAGCCCTGCAACTAATGAAAAACTGTTTTTT | CASAGSPATNEKLFF
15 | TRBJ1-6 | TRBV7-9 | . | TRBD1 | TGTGCCAGCAGCTTCGGGACAGGGGAAGGATCACCCCTCCACTTT | CASSFGTGEGSPLHF
13 | TRBJ1-5 | TRBV7-9 | many | . | TGTGCCAGCAGTCGACAGAGCAATCAGCCCCAGCATTTT | CASSRQSNQPQHF